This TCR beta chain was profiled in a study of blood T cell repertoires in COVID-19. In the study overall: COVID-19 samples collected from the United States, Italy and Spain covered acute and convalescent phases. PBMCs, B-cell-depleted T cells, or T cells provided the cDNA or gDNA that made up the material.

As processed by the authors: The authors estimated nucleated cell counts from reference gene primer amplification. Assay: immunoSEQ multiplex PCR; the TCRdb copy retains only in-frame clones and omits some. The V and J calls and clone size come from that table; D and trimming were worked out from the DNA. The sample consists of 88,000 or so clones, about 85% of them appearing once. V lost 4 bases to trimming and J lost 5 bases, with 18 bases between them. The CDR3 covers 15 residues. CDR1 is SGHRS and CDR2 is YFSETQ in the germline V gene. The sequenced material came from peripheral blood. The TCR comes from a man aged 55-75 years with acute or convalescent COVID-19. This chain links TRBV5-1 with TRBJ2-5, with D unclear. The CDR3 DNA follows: TGCGCCAGCAGCGGTGAGGCCTCCCTCCGGGAGACCCAGTACTTC. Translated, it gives CASSGEASLRETQYF.